The 8 T cell receptor beta chains presented below share a single source sample, sequenced in a study of blood T cell repertoires in COVID-19. Using immunoSEQ multiplex PCR, the repertoire was profiled, and TCRdb retains in-frame clones only, with some absent. Among 85,000 or so clones listed, about 96% were seen once. Material for sequencing was peripheral blood. The receptors come from a human donor with active COVID-19. The donor label of this sample is uncertain.

The rearrangement links TRBV7-8 to TRBJ1-5, with TRBD1 matching 8 bases. This CDR3 region has 14 residues. The germline CDR1 and CDR2 sequences are SGHVS and FQNEAQ. Trimming removed 6 bases from V and 5 bases from J; junction bases left unmatched: 6. The CDR3 is CASSSGTGYQPQHF. The CDR3 DNA is TGTGCCAGCAGTTCCGGGACAGGATATCAGCCCCAGCATTTT. Looking up the rest from reference TRBV7-8 and TRBJ1-5 gives the full variable domain: GAGVSQSPRYKVAKRGQDVALRCDPISGHVSLFWYQQALGQGPEFLTYFQNEAQLDKSGLPSDRFFAERPEGSVSTLKIQRTQQEDSAVYLCASSSGTGYQPQHFGDGTRLSIL.

This clone was seen more than once but under ten times. The V and J genes are TRBV6-2 or TRBV6-3 and TRBJ1-5; D is unclear. Per germline, CDR1 MNHEY and CDR2 SVGEGT. The CDR3 consists of 13 residues. Trimming removed 6 bases from V and 0 bases from J, with 6 bases in between. CDR3 sequence reads: CASSSDSNQPQHF. DNA for the CDR3: TGTGCCAGCAGCAGCGATAGCAATCAGCCCCAGCATTTT.

This chain connects TRBV18 to TRBJ1-5; no definite D call. The CDR3 totals 18 residues. V shed 3 bases and J shed 3 bases, with 21 bases lying between them. Germline V gene lookup returns CDR1 KGHSH and CDR2 LQKENI. The CDR3 DNA reads as TGTGCCAGCTCACCTGGGTTGAGGCTCACTGGGTACAATCAGCCCCAGCATTTT. This encodes CASSPGLRLTGYNQPQHF. Drawing the rest from reference TRBV18 and TRBJ1-5, the complete variable domain is NAGVMQNPRHLVRRRGQEARLRCSPMKGHSHVYWYRQLPEEGLKFMVYLQKENIIDESGMPKERFSAEFPKEGPSILRIQQVVRGDSAAYFCASSPGLRLTGYNQPQHFGDGTRLSIL.

The gene calls are TRBV12-5 and TRBJ2-2; perhaps TRBD2 as D (5 bases). Germline lookup yields CDR1 LGHNT and CDR2 FRNRAP. V was cut by 2 bases and J by 6 bases, with 7 bases left in between. CDR3 length: 13 amino acids. CDR3 nucleotides: TGTGCTAGTGGTTTGAACGGGGCCGGGGAGCTGTTTTTT. Translated: CASGLNGAGELFF.

The chain carries TRBV19 and TRBJ1-2; D remains ambiguous. With 4 bases removed from V and 4 bases from J, the gap between germline ends came to 16 bases. CDR3 length equals 15 residues. Germline assignment: CDR1 LNHDA and CDR2 SQIVND (reference sequence). The CDR3 sequence is CASSTNSGATYGYTF. The CDR3, as DNA: TGTGCCAGTAGTACCAATTCAGGCGCTACCTATGGCTACACCTTC.

The chain links TRBV10-1 to TRBJ2-5; 9 bases are shared with TRBD2. CDR1 is WNHNN, CDR2 SYGVQD, per germline (reference sequence). There are 14 residues in the CDR3. Trimming cost V 10 bases and J 7 bases; bases outside gene matches: 13. CDR3 protein: CATLSRGRAPTQYF. The CDR3 DNA reads TGCGCCACCCTGAGCCGCGGGAGGGCCCCGACCCAGTACTTC.

The chain employs TRBV10-3 and TRBJ2-6; a possible D gene is TRBD2 (6 bases). The CDR3 runs 17 residues. V lost 7 bases and J lost 0, with 16 bases in between. Germline V lookup: CDR1 ENHRY, CDR2 SYGVKD. CDR3 sequence reads: CAIKQAGIGSGANVLTF. In DNA, the CDR3 is TGTGCCATCAAGCAGGCGGGAATCGGCTCTGGGGCCAACGTCCTGACTTTC.

The count of this clone is one. V gene TRBV12-5 combines with J gene TRBJ2-7, with 7 bases matching TRBD1. V gave up 2 bases and J gave up 0 bases; unmatched junction bases: 10. The germline V gene has CDR1 LGHNT and CDR2 FRNRAP. The length of the CDR3 is 17 residues. The CDR3 nucleotides are TGTGCTAGTGGTTTGTCAACAGGGGTCCCCAACTCCTACGAGCAGTACTTC. This sequence encodes CASGLSTGVPNSYEQYF.